This T cell receptor (beta chain) appears in the sequencing data of a study of T cells expressing NK-cell markers. Findings and limits, study-wide: Expanded NKG2C+ T cell clones had unclear HCMV specificity.

TCRdb reprocessed the 5' RACE reads and keeps a single row for each CDR3 protein, giving no DNA. The repertoire shows 440,000 or so distinct CDR3 sequences; the top ten hold 7.3%. This CDR3 is 13 amino acids long. The V gene's germline CDR1 is GTSNPN and CDR2 SVGIG (reference sequence). Turning to this clonotype: Its antigen remains unidentified.

The clonotype originates from a woman between 18 and 70 years old in good health. J is TRBJ2-3 and V is TRBV30. Sequencing was carried out using blood T cells: a sorted CD56 or NKG2C T cell subset, CD4+ or CD8+ T cells, or bulk PBMC T cells (not recorded which). The CDR3 protein is CAWSVKITDTQYF.